Described below is a single T cell receptor beta chain sequence and its context. What antigen it recognizes has not been identified. One junction end does not reproduce the germline sequence, and a read error may be involved. The record originates from a study of T cells and Merkel cell carcinoma outcomes (dated by TCRdb to 2020 to 2022). For the wider study: The tumor T-cell repertoire, together with T-cell density, was examined as a predictor of clinical outcome in patients with Merkel cell carcinoma. Study-wide findings and limitations: According to the report, clinical outcomes in Merkel cell carcinoma patients could be predicted using T-cell density together with features of the T-cell repertoire.

The method behind the library was the immunoSEQ multiplex PCR assay. What TCRdb holds here is the immuneACCESS table cut down to in-frame rearrangements. Part of the clones is not present; checked against another copy, under half of the missing clones reflect an unresolved V gene, and the others are unexplained. Here the sample has 9,000 to 15,000 clones; nearly 97% occur a single time. The ten most abundant clones make up more than 0.8% of the sample. From a lookup of the germline V gene, CDR1 and CDR2 are SGDLS and YYNGEE. Its CDR3 holds 21 amino acids, cysteine through phenylalanine. Only CDR3 DNA is held: 63 bases, read in frame from base 1. The samples were obtained from people who had Merkel cell carcinoma.

The chain is made from TRBV9 and TRBJ2-2, with 16 bases aligning to TRBD2. This TCR was sampled from a human donor with Merkel cell carcinoma. The sequenced material came from tumor tissue from Merkel cell carcinoma. The nucleotides read TGTGCCAGCAGCCCCCCTTTATTTGGGACTAGCGGGAGGGCGAATACCGGGGAGCTGTTTTTT. It is translated as CASSPPLFGTSGRANTGELFF.